The T cell receptor (beta chain) under discussion was sequenced for a study of T-cell memory formation after mild COVID-19. Study observations and caveats: Confirmation of SARS-CoV-2 specificity was lacking for second-wave clones peaking day 37. The finding that pre-infection memory included some responding clones suggested that cross-reactive memory joined. Clones contracting day 15 to 85 were balanced CD4/CD8; later expanders leaned CD4+.

On this clonotype: The antigen is undetermined.

V lost 3 bases and J lost 0, with 6 bases in between. CDR3 length equals 13 residues. Germline lookup yields CDR1 SGHNT and CDR2 YYREEE (reference sequence). TCRdb re-called the 5' RACE reads through MiXCR, storing one row per CDR3 protein. The data hold almost 350,000 distinct CDR3 sequences, with 20% to 25% observed a single time. The TCR comes from a man aged 18 to 30 who had mild COVID-19 (a few samples of this study predate the infection). Cell type and time point are not known. V and J are TRBV5-4 and TRBJ1-1; D not certain. The sequenced material came from PBMCs or a T cell subset sorted from them (not recorded which). The CDR3 DNA follows: TGTGCCAGCAGCTCCTCCATGAACACTGAAGCTTTCTTT. As protein: CASSSSMNTEAFF.